The entry that follows covers one T cell receptor beta chain sequence. What it binds is not known. Libraries were made from TCR beta cDNA, and they carried unique molecular identifiers. Each CDR3 protein is one row after TCRdb ran MiXCR on the PCR reads. The sample lists 650,000 to 850,000 distinct CDR3 sequences, about 45% seen once, with 4.9% in the top ten. This entry is derived from a study of post-analysis software for immune sequencing data. General observations from the study: Same-batch samples co-clustered strongly by F measure. Diversity measured as normalized Chao1 was significantly lower in multiple sclerosis patients than in controls.

Sequencing used blood. This receptor was identified in a girl between 10 and 17 years old with multiple sclerosis.

The CDR3 DNA sequence: TGCAGTGCTAGAGATAACATGCGCGGGGGGTCAGATACGCAGTATTTT. It encodes CSARDNMRGGSDTQYF. This chain connects TRBV20-1 to TRBJ2-3; 8 nucleotides line up with TRBD2. This CDR3 has 16 residues. Looked up from germline, CDR1 is DFQATT and CDR2 is SNEGSKA (reference sequence). V gave up 0 bases and J gave up 4 bases; unmatched junction bases: 9.